Here is one T cell receptor beta chain with its context. The data are from a study of control samples from healthy donors and cancer patients. CDR3 length: 15 amino acids. Trimming pared 4 bases from V and 1 base from J, leaving 11 bases between. Germline V gene data show CDR1 as SGDLS and CDR2 as YYNGEE. TCRdb's copy holds only in-frame clones and misses some; the assay was immunoSEQ multiplex PCR. The data hold some 140,000 clones, with 85% to 95% observed a single time. What was sequenced was blood. The chain joins TRBV9 to TRBJ2-2; D uncertain. The TCR sequence derives from a man in his forties or fifties in good health. The chain's CDR3 is CASSPPDRNTGELFF. The CDR3 bases are TGTGCCAGCAGCCCCCCGGACCGGAACACCGGGGAGCTGTTTTTT.